This section outlines one TCR beta chain sequence together with its context. Its specificity is unknown. The V gene end was trimmed by 4 bases and the J gene end by 11 bases; junction bases not matched to a gene: 9. The CDR3 is made up of 13 amino acids. From germline, CDR1 is MNHNY and CDR2 SVGAGI (reference sequence). The data are from a study of early T cells in non-severe SARS-CoV-2 infection. Background on the study: Sequenced bulk RNA came from whole blood that was unsorted, and chains were unpaired. Study findings and constraints: Anti-spike CD8 specificities were favored by VDJdb matching, whose results missed private and CD4 specificities.

Attachment of unique molecular identifiers was made to individual cDNA molecules. Each CDR3 protein gets one entry after TCRdb re-called the 5' RACE reads with MiXCR. Altogether around 92,000 distinct CDR3 sequences are present, more than 9.5% being singletons, with the ten largest covering 4% to 5.5%. Sequencing was performed on whole blood. The chain employs TRBV6-6 and TRBJ1-1; TRBD1 matches 8 bases. The TCR sequence derives from an adult who was a healthcare worker with PCR-confirmed SARS-CoV-2 infection or an uninfected control (not recorded which). CDR3 protein: CASSFGQGYMAFF. Here the CDR3 DNA reads TGTGCCAGCAGTTTCGGACAGGGTTATATGGCTTTCTTT.